This is a list of T cell receptor beta chains from one sample in a study of blood T cell repertoires in COVID-19. The assay was immunoSEQ multiplex PCR, and TCRdb's table has in-frame clones only and misses some. The table lists some 200,000 clones, approximately 90% of them singletons. Specimen: peripheral blood. The source of these receptors is a man aged 45 to 65 with acute or convalescent COVID-19. Both conserved end residues are part of each CDR3. Each record gives: V gene, clone size, J gene, CDR3 protein. The listing skips clone size in some rows; elsewhere it reads once, few, many or a size class.

V gene: TRBV4-1; clone size: -; J gene: TRBJ2-7; CDR3 protein: CASSQDTRGLDEQYF
V gene: TRBV20-1; clone size: -; J gene: TRBJ1-2; CDR3 protein: CSARSGDGYTF
V gene: TRBV9; clone size: -; J gene: TRBJ1-4; CDR3 protein: CASSVDQTGSREKLFF
V gene: TRBV27; clone size: -; J gene: TRBJ1-3; CDR3 protein: CASSLYGGYSGNTIYF
V gene: TRBV5-1; clone size: -; J gene: TRBJ1-2; CDR3 protein: CASAQGADYGYTF
V gene: TRBV28; clone size: -; J gene: TRBJ2-6; CDR3 protein: CASSLDSSGANVLTF
V gene: TRBV19; clone size: -; J gene: TRBJ1-2; CDR3 protein: CASSMYGHTSSNYGYTF
V gene: TRBV6-5; clone size: -; J gene: TRBJ1-1; CDR3 protein: CASSPGGGTEAFF
V gene: TRBV9; clone size: -; J gene: TRBJ2-1; CDR3 protein: CASSPFAGGSYNEQFF
V gene: TRBV5-1; clone size: -; J gene: TRBJ2-3; CDR3 protein: CASSSRRMYGGNEGTQYF
V gene: TRBV2; clone size: -; J gene: TRBJ1-3; CDR3 protein: CASSEAPGSSGNTIYF
V gene: TRBV6-5; clone size: -; J gene: TRBJ1-1; CDR3 protein: CASSFRGASEAFF
V gene: TRBV4-1; clone size: -; J gene: TRBJ2-5; CDR3 protein: CASSQDVTGIKTQYF
V gene: TRBV25-1; clone size: -; J gene: TRBJ2-3; CDR3 protein: CASTRRSRGLVDTQYF
V gene: TRBV2; clone size: -; J gene: TRBJ2-7; CDR3 protein: CASRSGTGGYEQYF
V gene: TRBV18; clone size: -; J gene: TRBJ2-7; CDR3 protein: CASSPTPPGGYEQYF
V gene: TRBV9; clone size: -; J gene: TRBJ1-6; CDR3 protein: CASSSNPGNNSPLHF
V gene: TRBV6-5; clone size: -; J gene: TRBJ2-1; CDR3 protein: CASQPMSGRYNEQFF
V gene: TRBV9; clone size: -; J gene: TRBJ2-2; CDR3 protein: CASSVRTGQGTGELFF
V gene: TRBV19; clone size: -; J gene: TRBJ2-7; CDR3 protein: CASSHLAGNEQYF
V gene: TRBV6-5; clone size: few; J gene: TRBJ2-7; CDR3 protein: CASTWTGGFNEQYF
V gene: TRBV11-3; clone size: -; J gene: TRBJ2-3; CDR3 protein: CASSRTSGGTDTQYF
V gene: TRBV5-1; clone size: -; J gene: TRBJ2-2; CDR3 protein: CASSLLVPDTGELFF
V gene: TRBV5-1; clone size: -; J gene: TRBJ1-2; CDR3 protein: CASSRQGADYGYTF
V gene: TRBV24-1; clone size: few; J gene: TRBJ2-3; CDR3 protein: CATSNGVWGTDTQYF
V gene: TRBV25-1; clone size: -; J gene: TRBJ1-1; CDR3 protein: CASSATANTEAFF
V gene: TRBV6-2/TRBV6-3; clone size: -; J gene: TRBJ2-3; CDR3 protein: CASRPPGAGGPYRISSTDTQYF
V gene: TRBV5-1; clone size: -; J gene: TRBJ1-5; CDR3 protein: CASSFGTASNQPQHF
V gene: TRBV6-2/TRBV6-3; clone size: -; J gene: TRBJ2-3; CDR3 protein: CASSYGVGGGTDTQYF
V gene: TRBV6-6; clone size: -; J gene: TRBJ1-1; CDR3 protein: CASSTGQQQAFF
V gene: TRBV3-1/TRBV3-2; clone size: -; J gene: TRBJ2-7; CDR3 protein: CASSQALQGAYEQYF
V gene: TRBV6-1; clone size: -; J gene: TRBJ1-5; CDR3 protein: CASSDPPNSNQPQHF
V gene: TRBV10-2; clone size: once; J gene: TRBJ2-2; CDR3 protein: CASSEGLRGVAGELFF
V gene: TRBV15; clone size: -; J gene: TRBJ2-2; CDR3 protein: CATSRAQVPGGELFF
V gene: TRBV6-5; clone size: -; J gene: TRBJ1-5; CDR3 protein: CASSYSRGDSNQPQHF
V gene: TRBV6-5; clone size: few; J gene: TRBJ2-7; CDR3 protein: CASSTSAGAPYEQYF
V gene: TRBV19; clone size: -; J gene: TRBJ2-5; CDR3 protein: CATSRGSGGRGETQYF
V gene: TRBV19; clone size: -; J gene: TRBJ2-2; CDR3 protein: CASSIRLDQAGFTGELFF
V gene: TRBV11-1; clone size: -; J gene: TRBJ2-1; CDR3 protein: CASSFDRGSEQFF
V gene: TRBV4-1; clone size: -; J gene: TRBJ1-5; CDR3 protein: CASSPRANQPQHF
V gene: TRBV6-1; clone size: -; J gene: TRBJ1-2; CDR3 protein: CASSEPRRQPRGYTF
V gene: TRBV30; clone size: once; J gene: TRBJ1-1; CDR3 protein: CAWSVRDNTEAFF
V gene: TRBV6-4; clone size: -; J gene: TRBJ1-2; CDR3 protein: CASSDSRGYYGYTF
V gene: TRBV15; clone size: -; J gene: TRBJ1-1; CDR3 protein: CATSSPGTGLYTEAFF
V gene: TRBV7-9; clone size: -; J gene: TRBJ1-1; CDR3 protein: CASSLTQGSAEAFF
V gene: TRBV6-6; clone size: -; J gene: TRBJ1-4; CDR3 protein: CASSLTLEKLFF
V gene: TRBV6-2/TRBV6-3; clone size: -; J gene: TRBJ1-5; CDR3 protein: CASSYSQSNQPQHF
V gene: TRBV7-6; clone size: once; J gene: TRBJ1-2; CDR3 protein: CASSGSQGNYGYTF
V gene: TRBV7-9; clone size: once; J gene: TRBJ1-2; CDR3 protein: CASTPDRGLGYTF
V gene: TRBV12-3/TRBV12-4; clone size: once; J gene: TRBJ1-6; CDR3 protein: CASRTGTGVFSF
V gene: TRBV27; clone size: -; J gene: TRBJ2-1; CDR3 protein: CASSGTLSSYNEQFF
V gene: TRBV29-1; clone size: once; J gene: TRBJ1-5; CDR3 protein: CSVGGVGQPQHF
V gene: TRBV6-1; clone size: -; J gene: TRBJ1-2; CDR3 protein: CASSEVEPGQGFSYTF
V gene: TRBV7-9; clone size: -; J gene: TRBJ1-2; CDR3 protein: CASSLSGLGYGYTF
V gene: TRBV3-1/TRBV3-2; clone size: -; J gene: TRBJ1-6; CDR3 protein: CASSPDTNSPLHF